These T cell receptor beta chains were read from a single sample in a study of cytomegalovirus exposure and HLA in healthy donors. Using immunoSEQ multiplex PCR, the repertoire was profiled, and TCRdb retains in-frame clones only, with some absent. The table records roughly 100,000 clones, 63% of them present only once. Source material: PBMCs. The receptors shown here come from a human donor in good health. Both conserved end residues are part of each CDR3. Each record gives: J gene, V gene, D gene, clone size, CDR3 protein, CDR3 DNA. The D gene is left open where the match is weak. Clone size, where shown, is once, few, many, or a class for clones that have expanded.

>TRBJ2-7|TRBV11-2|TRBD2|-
CASSQIGLRPGGSYEQYF
TGTGCCAGCAGCCAGATTGGACTCCGGCCGGGAGGCTCCTACGAGCAGTACTTC
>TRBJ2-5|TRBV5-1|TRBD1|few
CASSLRTGRETQYF
TGCGCCAGCAGCTTGAGGACAGGGAGGGAGACCCAGTACTTC
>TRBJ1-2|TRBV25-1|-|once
CASSEDRDISSPYGYTF
TGTGCCAGCAGTGAAGATAGGGACATTTCGTCCCCTTATGGCTACACCTTC
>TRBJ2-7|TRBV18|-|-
CASSPPDTYEQYF
TGTGCCAGCTCACCTCCAGATACCTACGAGCAGTACTTC
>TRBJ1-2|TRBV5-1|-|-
CASSTANYGYTF
TGCGCCAGCAGTACAGCTAACTATGGCTACACCTTC
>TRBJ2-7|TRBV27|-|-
CASSPQQGYYEQYF
TGTGCCAGCAGTCCCCAACAGGGATACTACGAGCAGTACTTC
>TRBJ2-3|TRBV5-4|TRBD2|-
CASSLEGLGASTDTQYF
TGTGCCAGCAGCTTGGAGGGACTAGGGGCTAGCACAGATACGCAGTATTTT
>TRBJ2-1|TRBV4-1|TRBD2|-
CASSPKGLAGAEQFF
TGCGCCAGCAGCCCGAAGGGACTAGCGGGAGCTGAGCAGTTCTTC
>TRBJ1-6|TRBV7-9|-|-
CASSKGQFADNSPLHF
TGTGCCAGCAGCAAGGGACAATTCGCGGATAATTCACCCCTCCACTTT
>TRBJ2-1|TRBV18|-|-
CASSPPGLSGDNEQFF
TGTGCCAGCTCACCACCCGGGCTTAGCGGTGACAATGAGCAGTTCTTC
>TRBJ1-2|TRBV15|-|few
CATSRVAGRSNYGYTF
TGTGCCACCAGCAGAGTCGCAGGCCGATCTAACTATGGCTACACCTTC
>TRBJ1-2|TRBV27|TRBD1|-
CASRSSPGQGFGGYTF
TGTGCCAGCAGGTCATCTCCGGGACAGGGATTCGGTGGCTACACCTTC
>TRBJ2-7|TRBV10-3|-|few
CAAGTTETYEQYF
TGTGCCGCCGGGACAACCGAAACCTACGAGCAGTACTTC
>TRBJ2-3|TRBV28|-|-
CASTMLGTGLDTQYF
TGTGCCAGCACGATGTTAGGGACTGGTTTAGATACGCAGTATTTT
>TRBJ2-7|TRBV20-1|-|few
CSASVDSSF
TGCAGTGCTAGTGTGGACAGCTCGTTC
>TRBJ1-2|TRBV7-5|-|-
CARSFPRQGRHYGYTF
TGTGCCAGAAGCTTCCCACGACAGGGGAGGCACTATGGCTACACCTTC
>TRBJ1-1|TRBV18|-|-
CASSSTADPLEAFF
TGTGCCAGCTCATCTACAGCAGATCCTCTTGAAGCTTTCTTT
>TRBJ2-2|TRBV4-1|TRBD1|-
CASSQDQGVSGELFF
TGCGCCAGCAGCCAAGATCAGGGGGTTTCCGGGGAGCTGTTTTTT
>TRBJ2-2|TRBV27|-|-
CASSKDSTGELFF
TGTGCCAGCAGCAAGGACAGCACCGGGGAGCTGTTTTTT
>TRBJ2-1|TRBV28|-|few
CASSFYSSRYNEQFF
TGTGCCAGCAGTTTTTACTCATCCAGGTACAATGAGCAGTTCTTC
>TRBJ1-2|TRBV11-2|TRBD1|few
CASSSDRGRGYTF
TGTGCCAGCAGCTCGGACAGGGGCAGAGGCTACACCTTC
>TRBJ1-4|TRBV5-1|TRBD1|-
CASSLDPGQGNEKLFF
TGCGCCAGCAGCTTGGATCCGGGACAGGGAAATGAAAAACTGTTTTTT
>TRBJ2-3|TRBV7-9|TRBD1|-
CASSPDRGRRTDTQYF
TGTGCCAGCAGCCCCGACAGGGGTCGACGAACAGATACGCAGTATTTT
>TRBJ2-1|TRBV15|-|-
CATSSGYFNNEQFF
TGTGCCACCAGCAGCGGGTACTTCAACAATGAGCAGTTCTTC
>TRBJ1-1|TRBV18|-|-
CASSPELNTEAFF
TGTGCCAGCTCACCAGAGTTGAACACTGAAGCTTTCTTT
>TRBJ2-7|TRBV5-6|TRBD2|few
CASSSTSGRNEQYF
TGTGCCAGCAGTTCGACTAGCGGGAGAAATGAGCAGTACTTC
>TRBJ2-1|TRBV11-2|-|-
CASSPHDSPRPYNEQFF
TGTGCCAGCAGCCCTCACGACTCTCCCCGGCCTTACAATGAGCAGTTCTTC
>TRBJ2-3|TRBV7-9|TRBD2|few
CASSLSGAGTDTQYF
TGTGCCAGCAGCCTGAGCGGGGCGGGCACAGATACGCAGTATTTT
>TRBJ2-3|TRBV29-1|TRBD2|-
CSVALAGADTQYF
TGCAGCGTTGCACTAGCGGGAGCAGATACGCAGTATTTT
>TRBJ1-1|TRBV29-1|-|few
CSVATGGTEAFF
TGCAGCGTGGCGACAGGCGGCACTGAAGCTTTCTTT
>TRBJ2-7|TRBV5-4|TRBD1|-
CASSSRTGAYEQYF
TGTGCCAGCAGCTCCCGGACAGGGGCCTACGAGCAGTACTTC
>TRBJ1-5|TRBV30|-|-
CAWSPRGEDQPQHF
TGTGCCTGGAGCCCCCGGGGGGAGGATCAGCCCCAGCATTTT
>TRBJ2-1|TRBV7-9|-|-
CASSLDRNEQFF
TGTGCCAGCAGCTTAGACCGGAATGAGCAGTTCTTC
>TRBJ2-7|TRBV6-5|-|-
CASSPTRTPRWHF
TGTGCCAGCAGCCCTACTAGGACGCCCCGCTGGCACTTC
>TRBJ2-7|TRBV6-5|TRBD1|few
CASSGRQGREQYF
TGTGCCAGCAGTGGCAGACAGGGTCGAGAGCAGTACTTC
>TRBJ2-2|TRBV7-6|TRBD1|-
CASSSQGQGFTGELFF
TGTGCCAGCAGCTCCCAAGGACAGGGATTCACCGGGGAGCTGTTTTTT
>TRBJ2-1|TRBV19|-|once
CASSPISSYNEQFF
TGTGCCAGTAGTCCTATTAGCTCCTACAATGAGCAGTTCTTC
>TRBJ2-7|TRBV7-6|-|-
CASSLQKGGDGSYEQYF
TGTGCCAGCAGCTTACAAAAGGGGGGGGACGGCTCCTACGAGCAGTACTTC
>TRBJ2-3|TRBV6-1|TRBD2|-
CASSEEAGWVITDTQYF
TGTGCCAGCAGTGAAGAAGCGGGGTGGGTAATCACAGATACGCAGTATTTT
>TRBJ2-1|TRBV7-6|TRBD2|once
CASRSLARTDNEQFF
TGTGCCAGCAGATCACTAGCGCGGACGGACAATGAGCAGTTCTTC
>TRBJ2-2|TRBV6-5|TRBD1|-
CASKSDRGNTGELFF
TGTGCCAGCAAGTCGGACAGGGGGAACACCGGGGAGCTGTTTTTT
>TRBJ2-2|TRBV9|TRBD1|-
CASSVGPGGNTGELFF
TGTGCCAGCAGCGTAGGGCCAGGGGGGAACACCGGGGAGCTGTTTTTT
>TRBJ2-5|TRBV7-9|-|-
CASSLGKRERSIGETQYF
TGTGCCAGCAGCTTAGGAAAACGAGAGAGGTCTATCGGAGAGACCCAGTACTTC
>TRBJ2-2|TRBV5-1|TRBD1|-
CASSYHRTGGAGELFF
TGCGCCAGCAGCTACCATCGGACAGGGGGCGCCGGGGAGCTGTTTTTT
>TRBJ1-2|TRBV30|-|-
CAWSVQRGNGYTF
TGTGCCTGGAGTGTACAGCGGGGAAATGGCTACACCTTC
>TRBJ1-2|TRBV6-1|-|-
CASSEGYLANYGYTF
TGTGCCAGCAGTGAAGGTTACTTAGCTAACTATGGCTACACCTTC
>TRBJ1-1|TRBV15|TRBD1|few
CATSRLPRRTGDEYTEAFF
TGTGCCACCAGCAGACTCCCGAGGCGGACAGGGGACGAGTACACTGAAGCTTTCTTT
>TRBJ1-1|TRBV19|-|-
CASSRVGNTEAFF
TGTGCCAGTAGCCGGGTGGGGAACACTGAAGCTTTCTTT
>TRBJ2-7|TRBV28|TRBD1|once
CASSWGQGGSYEQYF
TGTGCCAGCAGTTGGGGACAGGGGGGCTCCTACGAGCAGTACTTC
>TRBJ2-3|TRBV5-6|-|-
CASSLGRGTDTQYF
TGTGCCAGCAGCTTGGGCAGGGGCACAGATACGCAGTATTTT
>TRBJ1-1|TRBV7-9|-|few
CASSLSENTEAFF
TGTGCCAGCAGCTTATCAGAGAACACTGAAGCTTTCTTT
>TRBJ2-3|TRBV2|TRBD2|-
CASSGGGAKGDTQYF
TGTGCCAGCAGTGGGGGAGGGGCCAAGGGAGATACGCAGTATTTT
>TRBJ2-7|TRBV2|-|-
CASSGSGQTSEQYF
TGTGCCAGCAGTGGATCAGGACAGACAAGCGAGCAGTACTTC
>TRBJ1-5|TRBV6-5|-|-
CASSYSVGNQPQHF
TGTGCCAGCAGTTACTCTGTAGGCAATCAGCCCCAGCATTTT
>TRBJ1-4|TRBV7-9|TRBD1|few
CASSPGDRGHEKLFF
TGTGCCAGCAGCCCAGGGGACAGGGGGCATGAAAAACTGTTTTTT
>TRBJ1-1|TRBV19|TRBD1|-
CASSTLDRDPNTEAFF
TGTGCCAGTAGTACCTTAGACAGGGACCCTAACACTGAAGCTTTCTTT